This is a list of T cell receptor beta chains from one sample in a study of PD-L1 blockade in urothelial cancer. Sequenced by immunoSEQ multiplex PCR; TCRdb stores in-frame clones only, minus some. The repertoire includes more than 70,000 clones, 85% to 90% of them detected once, and less than 4% sits in the top ten. The sample here was PBMCs, taken around atezolizumab (anti-PD-L1) treatment. Every receptor here comes from a man in his fifties or sixties with urothelial cancer. CDR3s include the opening cysteine and the closing phenylalanine or tryptophan.

J,V,CDR3
TRBJ2-1,TRBV29-1,CSVPGQGGNEQFF
TRBJ1-2,TRBV5-8,CASSFAGTHYGYTF
TRBJ2-5,TRBV7-2,CASSLGATQETQYF
TRBJ1-6,TRBV29-1,CSVELPGEGYNSPLHF
TRBJ1-4,TRBV7-9,CASSLGWERRGDEKLFF
TRBJ1-5,TRBV7-2,CASSLDRARNQPQHF
TRBJ1-5,TRBV27,CASSSGQGRSQPQHF
TRBJ1-1,TRBV28,CASKGVPSMNTEAFF
TRBJ2-6,TRBV5-1,CASSKAISGANVLTF
TRBJ1-1,TRBV6-4,CASSVRGPTEAFF
TRBJ1-2,TRBV6-5,CASYQGRHGYTF
TRBJ1-2,TRBV6-5,CASRGQGLGYTF
TRBJ2-7,TRBV25-1,CASSGGQGAEYF
TRBJ1-2,TRBV19,CASSIGAGGYTF
TRBJ1-2,TRBV28,CASTSTLYGYTF
TRBJ2-3,TRBV7-2,CASSLGRGSGRSTDTQYF
TRBJ2-7,TRBV7-2,CASSLSASGSYEQYF
TRBJ2-2,TRBV4-1,CASSQAPSARGPTGELFF
TRBJ2-3,TRBV19,CARGLPTSCSTDTQYF
TRBJ1-1,TRBV28,CASGKRQANTEAFF
TRBJ2-1,TRBV7-2,CASSLAREQFF
TRBJ2-7,TRBV6-1,CAGSGLQGGSEQYF
TRBJ1-1,TRBV19,CASSMRENTEAFF
TRBJ2-1,TRBV19,CASSMVRERGYNEQFF
TRBJ1-2,TRBV19,CAASSGGDYGYTF
TRBJ1-2,TRBV6-1,CASSVQGSYGYTF
TRBJ2-7,TRBV28,CASSPAGTAGSYEQYF
TRBJ2-5,TRBV1,CTSSYRGPPSKLQETQYF
TRBJ1-5,TRBV28,CASREGQASNQPQHF
TRBJ2-1,TRBV6-5,CASSAGGGGSAFF
TRBJ2-3,TRBV6-5,CASSYSEGYTQYF
TRBJ2-7,TRBV10-2,CASKGVAGISYEQYF
TRBJ2-1,TRBV11-2,CASEGTSANEQFF
TRBJ1-1,TRBV28,CASSLYSMNTEAFF
TRBJ2-1,TRBV9,CASSVLAGGLNEQFF
TRBJ2-1,TRBV29-1,CSGKRTENNEQFF
TRBJ2-1,TRBV18,CASSPQGLFNEQFF
TRBJ1-4,TRBV27,CASSLSSGGGSGLFF
TRBJ1-2,TRBV6-1,CASSEGGNGYTF
TRBJ1-1,TRBV10-1,CASSASGQGNTEAFF
TRBJ2-5,TRBV28,CASSQRDRPQTQYF
TRBJ1-2,TRBV5-6,CASRKIGEQYGYTF
TRBJ1-5,TRBV4-1,CASSPQEGQGNQPQHF
TRBJ2-1,TRBV28,CASSPPGQGLNEQFF
TRBJ2-5,TRBV30,CAWSGWGGLVQETQYF
TRBJ2-2,TRBV11-3,CASSPGLAITGELFF
TRBJ2-7,TRBV4-1,CANRRDYEQYF
TRBJ2-7,TRBV9,CASSVGLGSAGQGYEQYF